The 22 T cell receptor beta chains presented below share a single source sample, sequenced in a study of cytomegalovirus exposure and HLA in healthy donors. The study ran its PCR with 60 Vbeta and 13 Jbeta primers. Using immunoSEQ multiplex PCR, the repertoire was profiled, and TCRdb retains in-frame clones only, with some absent. The sample contains about 84,000 clones, less than 80% of which appear only once. Sequences were obtained from PBMCs. The receptors were gathered from a woman aged 40 to 50 in good health and CMV-seropositive.

The chain recombines TRBV28 with TRBJ1-2; 10 nucleotides agree with TRBD1. The CDR3 loop spans 15 amino acids. Germline V gene lookup returns CDR1 MDHEN and CDR2 SYDVKM. With 5 bases clipped from V and 7 bases from J, the junction kept 10 bases outside the gene matches. CDR3: CASSPATGTGAGYTF. The CDR3 DNA reads TGTGCCAGCAGTCCCGCGACCGGGACAGGGGCTGGCTACACCTTC.

In this sample, this clone turned up a few times. The rearrangement joins TRBV4-3 to TRBJ2-2, with 12 nucleotides matching TRBD2. Germline V gives CDR1 LGHNA, CDR2 YSLEER. The CDR3 is 16 amino acids. The ends lost 2 bases at V and 8 bases at J; junction bases unmatched: 6. The CDR3 nucleotides read TGCGCCAGCAGCCAATCGGGACTAGCGGGTACTGGGGAGCTGTTTTTT. Encoded protein: CASSQSGLAGTGELFF.

This clone was picked up one time. Other DNA sequences in this sample translate to the same CDR3. The chain couples TRBV28 to TRBJ1-2; no clear D gene. The V end was cut by 3 bases, the J end by 7 bases, with 6 bases between. Germline V lookup: CDR1 MDHEN, CDR2 SYDVKM. There are 11 residues in the CDR3. The CDR3 is CASSFEGGYTF. As DNA, the CDR3 is TGTGCCAGCAGTTTTGAGGGTGGCTACACCTTC.

This sequence joins TRBV9 and TRBJ2-5; TRBD2 matches 7 bases. The V gene's germline CDR1 is SGDLS and CDR2 YYNGEE. The CDR3 totals 20 residues. Unmatched junction bases numbered 19, after V lost 0 bases and J lost 2 bases. The CDR3 nucleotides read TGTGCCAGCAGCGTAGCCCCAGCGTTTGTGGGGGGAGGGCCGCAAGAGACCCAGTACTTC. Its translation is CASSVAPAFVGGGPQETQYF.

J is TRBJ1-5 and V is TRBV10-3, with a weak D call TRBD1 (5 bases). Germline values: CDR1 ENHRY, CDR2 SYGVKD. V lost 7 bases, J lost 6 bases, and 16 bases lay in between. The CDR3 length is 14 residues. As DNA, the CDR3 is TGTGCCATCAACTCGGGGGGTCGAGTTCAGCCCCAGCATTTT. It codes for CAINSGGRVQPQHF.

The rearrangement uses TRBV28 and TRBJ1-5; 7 nucleotides match TRBD1. The CDR3 is 14 amino acids. Germline CDR1 reads MDHEN; CDR2 reads SYDVKM. V lost 4 bases, J lost 1 base, and 1 base stayed unmatched. The CDR3 coding sequence is TGTGCCAGCAGTTCACAGGGGAGCAATCAGCCCCAGCATTTT. Residues: CASSSQGSNQPQHF.

The genes are TRBV5-1 and TRBJ1-1; no definite D call. V lost 4 bases and J 0 bases, leaving 19 bases between the germline ends. CDR3 length: 17 residues. Germline V CDR1 and CDR2: SGHRS, YFSETQ. The CDR3 region is CASSPGGFQVLNTEAFF. The CDR3, as DNA: TGCGCCAGCAGCCCGGGCGGGTTTCAAGTCCTGAACACTGAAGCTTTCTTT.

The chain recombines TRBV9 with TRBJ2-7; 13 bases map to TRBD2. The germline V gene has CDR1 SGDLS and CDR2 YYNGEE. Trimming at V came to 4 bases and at J to 5 bases, leaving 6 bases not matched to a gene. This CDR3 region has 15 residues. CDR3 sequence reads: CASSPWTSGSNEQYF. In DNA, the CDR3 is TGTGCCAGCAGCCCCTGGACTAGCGGGAGTAACGAGCAGTACTTC.

This clone was counted between two and nine times. The gene calls are TRBV2 and TRBJ2-3; 8 bases align to TRBD2. Germline V lookup: CDR1 SNHLY, CDR2 FYNNEI. Trimming removed 2 bases from V and 5 bases from J; junction bases left unmatched: 3. This CDR3 is built from 14 residues. The CDR3 sequence: CASSEWTSLDTQYF. In nucleotides, the CDR3 is TGTGCCAGCAGTGAATGGACTAGCTTAGATACGCAGTATTTT.

This rearrangement joins TRBV19 to TRBJ2-3; the D gene is possibly TRBD2 (6 bases). This CDR3 spans 13 amino acids. Germline CDR1 LNHDA, CDR2 SQIVND (reference sequence). Trimming removed 5 bases from V and 3 bases from J, with 9 bases in between. CDR3 in DNA: TGTGCCAGTAGTCAGGGACTTACAGATACGCAGTATTTT. Translated: CASSQGLTDTQYF.

V and J are TRBV4-3 and TRBJ1-1; 7 nucleotides match TRBD1. The CDR3 sequence is 15 residues long. Trimming cost V 2 bases and J 3 bases; bases outside gene matches: 6. The germline V gene encodes CDR1 LGHNA and CDR2 YSLEER. As DNA, the CDR3 is TGCGCCAGCAGCCAAAAGAACAGGGGTTACACTGAAGCTTTCTTT. Amino acids: CASSQKNRGYTEAFF.

This clone was counted only a few times. No DNA is shown, since the ends of the CDR3 on it are uncertain; the CDR3 is the one TCRdb lists. The J gene is TRBJ2-2, the V gene TRBV15; TRBD2 is taken as the D call from the table, unchecked against the DNA. The CDR3 has 13 amino acids, counting both end residues. Germline CDR1 reads LNHNV; CDR2 reads YYDKDF (reference sequence). The CDR3 loop reads CATSTLRAGELFF.

V and J are TRBV29-1 and TRBJ1-1, with TRBD1 matching over 8 bases. With 6 bases clipped from V and 4 bases from J, the junction kept 7 bases outside the gene matches. This CDR3 comprises 13 residues. Looked up from germline, CDR1 is SQVTM and CDR2 is ANQGSEA. Written as DNA, the CDR3 is TGCAGCGTCGACGGACAGGGAGGCACTGAAGCTTTCTTT. Encoded protein: CSVDGQGGTEAFF.

This clone was seen only a few times. V usage is TRBV7-3 and J usage is TRBJ2-6, with 7 bases that match TRBD2. The CDR3 runs to 19 residues. Trimming removed 1 base from V and 0 bases from J; junction bases left unmatched: 9. The germline CDR1 and CDR2 sequences are SGHTA and FQGTGA. CDR3 nucleotide sequence: TGTGCCAGCAGCTTAAACCCAGCGGGACGGATCTCTGGGGCCAACGTCCTGACTTTC. Translated, it gives CASSLNPAGRISGANVLTF.

The chain uses TRBV9 and TRBJ2-1, with 9 bases lining up with TRBD2. This CDR3 region has 17 residues. The ends lost 0 bases at V and 7 bases at J; junction bases unmatched: 11. Germline V lookup: CDR1 SGDLS, CDR2 YYNGEE. The CDR3 reads CASSVEVEREEGNEQFF. As DNA, the CDR3 is TGTGCCAGCAGCGTAGAAGTTGAGCGGGAGGAAGGGAATGAGCAGTTCTTC.

This clone came up a few times. This chain joins TRBV5-1 and TRBJ1-1, with D tentatively TRBD1 (5 bases). CDR3 length: 13 amino acids. V lost 6 bases to trimming and J lost 7 bases, with 16 bases between them. Germline-derived CDR1 and CDR2 are SGHRS and YFSETQ. The CDR3, as DNA: TGCGCCAGCAAAGCCGGGGGATGGGGTGAAGCTTTCTTT. Amino acid sequence: CASKAGGWGEAFF.

This CDR3 reads CASSLEGLAGEQYF. The CDR3 DNA reads TGCGCCAGCAGCTTGGAGGGTCTTGCGGGCGAGCAGTACTTC. The chain couples TRBV5-1 to TRBJ2-7; D might be TRBD2 (5 bases). The V and J ends lost 0 bases and 6 bases respectively, with 13 bases between them. There are 14 residues in the CDR3. Germline CDR1 SGHRS, CDR2 YFSETQ.

The chain employs TRBV4-2 and TRBJ2-5; TRBD2 matches at 8 bases. The CDR3 has 17 residues. Trimming at V came to 1 base and at J to 5 bases, leaving 12 bases not matched to a gene. In germline, CDR1 is LGHNA, CDR2 YNFKEQ. The CDR3 bases are TGTGCCAGCAGCCAAGGGGGAAGGACGGGGGGGCGGGAGACCCAGTACTTC. Protein sequence: CASSQGGRTGGRETQYF.

J is TRBJ2-1 and V is TRBV5-1, with 8 bases identical to TRBD2. Germline V lookup: CDR1 SGHRS, CDR2 YFSETQ. V lost 0 bases and J lost 2; bases outside the gene matches: 1. The CDR3 loop spans 15 amino acids. The CDR3 coding sequence is TGCGCCAGCAGCTTGGTTAGCGGGACCTACAATGAGCAGTTCTTC. It specifies CASSLVSGTYNEQFF.

The gene calls are TRBV9 and TRBJ2-1; the D is unclear. Germline CDR1 reads SGDLS; CDR2 reads YYNGEE. Trimming cost V 0 bases and J 0 bases, with 7 bases left between them. The CDR3 covers 15 residues. The CDR3 loop is CASSVGTNSYNEQFF. The CDR3 bases are TGTGCCAGCAGCGTAGGCACTAACTCCTACAATGAGCAGTTCTTC.

The J gene is TRBJ2-7, the V gene TRBV7-6; unclear D gene. Trimming left V 4 bases short and J 0 bases short, with 13 bases between. Germline V CDR1 and CDR2: SGHVS, FNYEAQ. The CDR3 has 15 residues. The DNA of the CDR3 is TGTGCCAGCAGCTCGACACCCTACGCCTCCTACGAGCAGTACTTC. Protein product: CASSSTPYASYEQYF. The full variable domain, rest sourced from reference TRBV7-6 and TRBJ2-7, is GAGVSQSPRYKVTKRGQDVALRCDPISGHVSLYWYRQALGQGPEFLTYFNYEAQQDKSGLPNDRFSAERPEGSISTLTIQRTEQRDSAMYRCASSSTPYASYEQYFGPGTRLTVT.

The chain employs TRBV28 and TRBJ2-3, with 11 bases fitting TRBD2. Germline V gene lookup returns CDR1 MDHEN and CDR2 SYDVKM. V lost 5 bases to trimming and J lost 4 bases; unmatched junction nucleotides: 23. The CDR3 runs 21 residues. CDR3 nucleotide sequence: TGTGCCAGCAGTGCGACTTCCTCCCTATTACTAGCGGGAGAGAGCCCAGATACGCAGTATTTT. It is translated as CASSATSSLLLAGESPDTQYF.